The 4 T cell receptor beta chains given below trace back to one sample, sequenced in a study of shared clonotypes between healthy human individuals. Assay: immunoSEQ multiplex PCR; the TCRdb copy retains only in-frame clones and omits some. This table has approximately 88,000 clones, almost 70% appearing once. The specimen was memory CD8+ T cells sorted from blood. Noted subset: CD45RO+ cells pooled with CCR7-negative TemRA cells. The origin of the receptors is a man younger than 45 in good health.

V and J are TRBV27 and TRBJ1-4; no definite D call. Germline-derived CDR1 and CDR2 are MNHEY and SMNVEV (reference sequence). This CDR3 comprises 16 residues. V dropped 5 bases and J dropped 4 bases, with 17 bases sitting between them. Here the CDR3 reads CASSAWSAELNEKLFF. CDR3 nucleotide sequence: TGTGCCAGCAGTGCCTGGTCGGCCGAACTTAATGAAAAACTGTTTTTT.

To note about this clone: Only one base separates this from a far larger clonotype, so it likely reflects a read error. The identical CDR3 is also encoded by other nucleotide sequences in the sample. The CDR3 loop is CASSATGTGGSEQYF. The CDR3 DNA reads as TGTGCCAGCAGCGCCACCGGAACAGGTGGGAGTGAGCAGTACTTC. The J gene is TRBJ2-7, the V gene TRBV9, with D perhaps matching TRBD1 or TRBD2 (5 bases each). CDR1 is SGDLS, CDR2 YYNGEE, per germline. Trimming left V 3 bases short and J 7 bases short, with 20 bases between. The CDR3 is 15 residues long.

The chain uses TRBV5-4 and TRBJ1-5, with D unclear. The CDR3 is 13 amino acids. Germline V lookup: CDR1 SGHNT, CDR2 YYREEE (reference sequence). With 2 bases removed from V and 5 bases from J, the gap between germline ends came to 8 bases. In DNA, the CDR3 is TGTGCCAGCAGCTTAGGGTCCGATCAGCCCCAGCATTTT. As protein: CASSLGSDQPQHF.

This chain connects TRBV9 to TRBJ2-5; either TRBD1 or TRBD2 may supply D (5 bases each). Trimming removed 0 bases from V and 1 base from J, with 13 bases in between. Germline lookup yields CDR1 SGDLS and CDR2 YYNGEE. The CDR3 spans 16 residues. CDR3 protein: CASSVAGGALQETQYF. CDR3 DNA sequence: TGTGCCAGCAGCGTAGCTGGGGGAGCCCTCCAAGAGACCCAGTACTTC.